This T cell receptor (beta chain) is from a study of cytomegalovirus exposure and HLA in healthy donors. To note about this clone: Its antigen remains unknown.

The CDR3 has 15 residues. Germline V gene data show CDR1 as MNHNY and CDR2 as SVGAGI (reference sequence). Deletions cut 7 bases from V and 0 bases from J, with 15 bases between. The PCR ran on 60 Vbeta and 13 Jbeta primers. Assay used: immunoSEQ multiplex PCR; TCRdb lists only in-frame clones, some missing. This sample's table reports about 77,000 clones. Study-wide points: The Asian-associated ancestry cluster reportedly had fewer N-insertions than the approximately 630-donor mean in a later analysis. Several top significant clusters appeared, in a later analysis, to be linked to common viral pathogens.

While unrecorded immune exposures were likely, the donors were nominally healthy when sampled. The sequence was obtained from a man aged 50-59 years in good health and CMV-seropositive. The sequencing input was PBMCs. The chain combines TRBV6-6 with TRBJ2-5; a weak D match, TRBD1 (5 bases). The CDR3 protein is CASKGYGTHQETQYF. CDR3 bases: TGTGCCAGCAAGGGGTACGGCACTCACCAAGAGACCCAGTACTTC.